This is a list of T cell receptor beta chains from one sample in a study of vaccination effects on CD4 cells after COVID-19. Antigen specificity for these receptors is unknown. Assay: immunoSEQ multiplex PCR; the TCRdb copy retains only in-frame clones and omits some. Seen here are more than 40,000 clones, roughly 79% observed once, and the top ten hold 10% to 14%. The input for sequencing was CD4+ T cells from PBMCs cultured with SARS-CoV-2 spike peptides, taken before COVID-19 vaccination. The receptors come from a human donor who received a COVID-19 vaccine. The CDR3 runs from the conserved cysteine through the conserved F or W. Fields, in order: V gene, J gene, clone size, D gene, CDR3 protein, CDR3 DNA. D genes are given only for firm matches. Part of the rows lack a size; the others show once, few, many or a class for expanded clones.

TRBV5-1	TRBJ1-6	NA	TRBD1	CASSLQGGNNSPLHF	TGCGCCAGCAGCCTACAGGGGGGTAACAATTCACCCCTCCACTTT
TRBV6-5	TRBJ1-1	NA	TRBD1	CASSQGAEAFF	TGTGCCAGCAGCCAGGGGGCTGAAGCTTTCTTT
TRBV29-1	TRBJ2-2	NA	NA	CSVRDHANTGELFF	TGCAGCGTTCGGGATCACGCGAACACCGGGGAGCTGTTTTTT
TRBV7-2	TRBJ2-1	NA	TRBD2	CASSLSGGGLFEQFF	TGTGCCAGCAGCTTGAGCGGGGGGGGTCTTTTTGAGCAGTTCTTC
TRBV5-8	TRBJ1-4	NA	NA	CASRWRAGKEKLFF	TGTGCCAGCAGGTGGAGAGCAGGCAAGGAAAAACTGTTTTTT
TRBV9	TRBJ2-3	once	TRBD1	CASSGVGDSYTDTQYF	TGTGCCAGCAGCGGGGTCGGGGACAGCTACACAGATACGCAGTATTTT
TRBV7-9	TRBJ2-3	NA	NA	CASRSGGDTQYF	TGTGCCAGCAGGTCAGGTGGAGATACGCAGTATTTT
TRBV29-1	TRBJ2-1	NA	NA	CSVLASSYNEQFF	TGCAGCGTCCTAGCGTCGTCCTACAATGAGCAGTTCTTC
TRBV3-1/TRBV3-2	TRBJ1-1	NA	TRBD1	CASSQEQGEAFF	TGTGCCAGCAGCCAAGAACAGGGGGAAGCTTTCTTT
TRBV6-1	TRBJ2-3	NA	NA	CASSEAPRATQYF	TGTGCCAGCAGTGAAGCGCCAAGGGCCACGCAGTATTTT
TRBV6-5	TRBJ2-3	NA	NA	CASSRARATDTQYF	TGTGCCAGCAGTAGAGCCAGGGCCACAGATACGCAGTATTTT
TRBV6-5	TRBJ1-3	NA	NA	CASNTGLGNTIYF	TGTGCCAGCAATACGGGCCTGGGAAACACCATATATTTT
TRBV5-5	TRBJ2-2	NA	TRBD2	CASSLALAGGELFF	TGTGCCAGCAGCTTGGCCCTAGCGGGCGGGGAGCTGTTTTTT
TRBV7-3	TRBJ2-1	NA	NA	CASSLYLGNEQFF	TGTGCCAGCAGCTTATATCTTGGAAATGAGCAGTTCTTC
TRBV7-2	TRBJ2-3	NA	NA	CASSLSWGTDTQYF	TGTGCCAGCAGCTTATCCTGGGGCACAGATACGCAGTATTTT
TRBV25-1	TRBJ2-4	NA	NA	CASHESRDGSIQYF	TGTGCCAGCCATGAATCCCGGGACGGTAGCATTCAGTACTTC
TRBV4-3	TRBJ1-5	NA	NA	CASSQNREGPQHF	TGCGCCAGCAGCCAAAACAGGGAGGGGCCCCAGCATTTT
TRBV6-2/TRBV6-3	TRBJ1-1	NA	NA	CASSQGRETFF	TGTGCCAGCAGTCAAGGACGGGAGACTTTCTTT
TRBV10-1	TRBJ2-3	once	TRBD2	CASSESSAGGLNTQYF	TGCGCCAGCAGTGAGTCGAGTGCGGGGGGGCTGAATACGCAGTATTTT